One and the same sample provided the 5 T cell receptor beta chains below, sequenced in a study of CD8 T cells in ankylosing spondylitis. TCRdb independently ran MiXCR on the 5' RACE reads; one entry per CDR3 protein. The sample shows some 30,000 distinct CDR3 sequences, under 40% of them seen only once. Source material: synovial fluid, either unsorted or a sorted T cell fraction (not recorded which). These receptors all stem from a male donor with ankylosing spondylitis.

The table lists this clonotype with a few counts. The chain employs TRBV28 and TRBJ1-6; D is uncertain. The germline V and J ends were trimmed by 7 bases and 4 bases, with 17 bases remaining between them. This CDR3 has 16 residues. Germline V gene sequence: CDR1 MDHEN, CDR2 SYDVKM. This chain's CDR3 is CASTPLLRLYNSPLHF. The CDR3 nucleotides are TGTGCCAGCACCCCATTGTTGAGACTTTATAATTCACCCCTCCACTTT.

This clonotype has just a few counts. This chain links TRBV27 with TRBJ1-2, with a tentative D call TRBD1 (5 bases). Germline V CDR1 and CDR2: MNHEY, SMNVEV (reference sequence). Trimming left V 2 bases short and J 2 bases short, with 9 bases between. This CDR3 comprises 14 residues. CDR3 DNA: TGTGCCAGCAGTTTAGGGGCAGGGAACTATGGCTACACCTTC. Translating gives CASSLGAGNYGYTF.

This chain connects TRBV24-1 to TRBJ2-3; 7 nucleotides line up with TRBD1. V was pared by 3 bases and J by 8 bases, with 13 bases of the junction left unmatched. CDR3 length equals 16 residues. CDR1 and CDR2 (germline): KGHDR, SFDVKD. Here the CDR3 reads CATSDPNYRGRRTQYF. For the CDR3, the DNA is TGTGCCACCAGTGATCCGAATTACAGGGGACGGCGTACGCAGTATTTT.

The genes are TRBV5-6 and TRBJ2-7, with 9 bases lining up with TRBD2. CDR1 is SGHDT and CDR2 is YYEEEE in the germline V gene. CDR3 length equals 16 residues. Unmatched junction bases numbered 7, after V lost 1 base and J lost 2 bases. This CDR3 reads CASSLTSGRLTYEQYF. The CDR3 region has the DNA TGTGCCAGCAGCTTGACTAGCGGGCGTCTTACCTACGAGCAGTACTTC.

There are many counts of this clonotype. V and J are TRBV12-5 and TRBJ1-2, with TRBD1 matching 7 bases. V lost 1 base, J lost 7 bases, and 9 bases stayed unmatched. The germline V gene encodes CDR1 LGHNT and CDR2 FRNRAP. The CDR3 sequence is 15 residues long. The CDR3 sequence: CASGLDPGTEAGYTF. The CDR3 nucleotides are TGTGCTAGTGGTTTGGACCCCGGGACAGAAGCTGGCTACACCTTC.